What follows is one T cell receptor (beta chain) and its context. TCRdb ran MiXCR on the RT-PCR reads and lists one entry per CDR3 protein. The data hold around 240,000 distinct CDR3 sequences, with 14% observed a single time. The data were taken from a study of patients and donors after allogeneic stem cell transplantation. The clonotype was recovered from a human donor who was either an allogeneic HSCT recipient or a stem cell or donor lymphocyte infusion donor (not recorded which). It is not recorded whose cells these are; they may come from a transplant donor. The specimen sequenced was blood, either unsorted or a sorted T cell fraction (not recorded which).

The CDR3 protein is CSAPGRGNTEAFF. CDR3 nucleotide sequence: TGCAGTGCCCCGGGACGGGGGAACACTGAAGCTTTCTTT. J is TRBJ1-1 and V is TRBV20-1; D is possibly TRBD1 (5 bases). The CDR3 is 13 amino acids. Germline V gives CDR1 DFQATT, CDR2 SNEGSKA (reference sequence). V lost 6 bases and J 1 base, leaving 12 bases between the germline ends.